A selection of T cell receptor beta chains follows, all from one sample in a study of tumor-infiltrating lymphocytes in primary liver carcinoma. Via MiXCR, TCRdb re-called the multiplex PCR reads, giving one row per CDR3 protein. The sample has about 350,000 distinct CDR3 sequences; about 65% are singletons. Sequencing was performed on peripheral blood. These receptors all come from a middle-aged man with primary liver carcinoma and hepatitis B virus infection. Each CDR3 is given with its conserved first and last residue.

J gene	V gene	CDR3 length	CDR3 protein
TRBJ1-5	TRBV6-1	13	CASSEYTNQPQHF
TRBJ2-5	TRBV5-6	15	CASSFGVRARETQYF
TRBJ1-5	TRBV20-1	15	CSARDRVGGGQPQHF
TRBJ1-1	TRBV6-2/TRBV6-3	13	CASSLYTNTEAPF
TRBJ2-7	TRBV4-1	14	CASSPPGASYEQYF
TRBJ2-1	TRBV29-1	14	CSVVPSGSVNEQFF
TRBJ2-7	TRBV11-2	15	CASSLRTGGFYEQYF
TRBJ1-2	TRBV12-3/TRBV12-4	12	CASSSPVNGYTF
TRBJ2-3	TRBV13	15	CVSSGSYAEGDTQYF
TRBJ2-3	TRBV20-1	13	CSARESVGDTQYF
TRBJ2-1	TRBV11-2	10	CATSYNEQFF
TRBJ2-3	TRBV11-2	16	CTSSLDGQAFVDTHYF
TRBJ2-1	TRBV28	12	CASGASPLEQFF
TRBJ2-3	TRBV12-3/TRBV12-4	14	CAISLQGAADTQYF
TRBJ2-1	TRBV30	15	CAWSAGTSGSNEQFF
TRBJ1-5	TRBV7-8	15	CASSWAQTGDQRQHF
TRBJ2-3	TRBV11-2	16	CASSSNSVRITDTQYF
TRBJ2-3	TRBV5-1	16	CASSLGTSHATDTQYF
TRBJ2-7	TRBV10-3	13	CAINAGGSYEQYF
TRBJ2-7	TRBV11-1	16	CASRLQRDRGPYEQYF
TRBJ1-1	TRBV5-1	16	CASSFIGPDSLTEAFF
TRBJ1-5	TRBV11-2	16	CAISLGGRVTNQPQHF
TRBJ2-1	TRBV6-5	16	CASSYSTSGSNNEQFF
TRBJ1-5	TRBV28	16	CASSRWTGYSNQPQHF
TRBJ2-7	TRBV6-2/TRBV6-3	15	CASRPGPGIPYEQYF
TRBJ1-6	TRBV10-3	14	CAISPGQGNSPLHF
TRBJ2-5	TRBV4-1	14	CASNQDHGGETQYF
TRBJ2-7	TRBV5-1	14	CASRLAGLDGEQYF
TRBJ1-6	TRBV5-6	14	CASRFGRGNSPLHF
TRBJ2-1	TRBV11-2	15	CASCGDRTRNNEQSF
TRBJ1-5	TRBV11-3	16	CASILGKTGAMQPQHF
TRBJ2-1	TRBV5-1	15	CASSADLAGAGEQFF